These T cell receptor beta chains were read from a single sample in a study of cytomegalovirus exposure and HLA in healthy donors. TCRdb's table, derived via immunoSEQ multiplex PCR, lists solely in-frame clones and lacks some. The sample carries about 38,000 clones, 70% to 90% recorded once. Sequences were obtained from PBMCs. Receptors were obtained from a woman between 40 and 55 years old in good health and CMV-seropositive. The CDR3 runs from the conserved cysteine through the conserved F or W. Each record gives: clone size, J gene, V gene, D gene, CDR3 DNA, CDR3 protein. The D gene is left open where the match is weak. Clone sizes are given selectively: once, few, many, or a class where the clone is expanded.

NA TRBJ2-1 TRBV19 NA TGTGCCAGTACCCTTTATGGGAGTGGGTTAGAGGGTGAGCAGTTCTTC CASTLYGSGLEGEQFF
few TRBJ2-5 TRBV25-1 NA TGTGCCAGCAGTGGTTCCGGGGGCCAAGAGACCCAGTACTTC CASSGSGGQETQYF
NA TRBJ1-1 TRBV5-1 TRBD1 TGCGCCAGCAGCTTGGCCTCTGACAGGGGCTCTGAAGCTTTCTTT CASSLASDRGSEAFF
NA TRBJ1-1 TRBV7-2 NA TGTGCCAGCAGCTTACTCAGGGGCCACACTGAAGCTTTCTTT CASSLLRGHTEAFF
NA TRBJ2-2 TRBV28 NA TGTGCCAGCAGTTCCCCAACGAGAGGGGGGAACACCGGGGAGCTGTTTTTT CASSSPTRGGNTGELFF
NA TRBJ2-7 TRBV15 TRBD1 TGTGCCACCAGCAGAGTGGACAGGGGGCGCTATGAGCAGTACTTC CATSRVDRGRYEQYF
NA TRBJ2-3 TRBV5-1 TRBD2 TGCGCCAGCAGCACCGGGGCCCTAGCGGGGGGTTTCACAGATACGCAGTATTTT CASSTGALAGGFTDTQYF
NA TRBJ2-1 TRBV19 NA TGTGCCAGTAGTATAGGTAGCTCCTACAATGAGCAGTTCTTC CASSIGSSYNEQFF
NA TRBJ2-2 TRBV7-9 TRBD1 TGTTCCAGCAGCTTCTATTGGACAGGGCATAGCGGGGAGCTGTTTTTT CSSSFYWTGHSGELFF
NA TRBJ2-1 TRBV7-2 NA TGTGCCAGCAGCTTACGCCCGCAGGGGGGCAATGAGCAGTTCTTC CASSLRPQGGNEQFF
NA TRBJ2-1 TRBV5-4 NA TGTGCCAGCAGCTCCGGGACACTCTACAATGAGCAGTTCTTC CASSSGTLYNEQFF
NA TRBJ1-3 TRBV7-2 NA TGTGCCAGCAGCTCAGACTCTGGAAACACCATATATTTT CASSSDSGNTIYF
NA TRBJ1-2 TRBV28 TRBD1 TGTGCCAGCAGTCCCCCGGGACAGACCTTCTATGGCTACACCTTC CASSPPGQTFYGYTF
few TRBJ1-2 TRBV5-1 NA TGCGCCAGCAGCCTAGAGTCGAGGTGCGGCTACACCTTC CASSLESRCGYTF
NA TRBJ1-6 TRBV6-1 TRBD1 TGTGCCAGCAGTGAAGCGTCTGGGACAGGGGTATCACCCCTCCACTTT CASSEASGTGVSPLHF
NA TRBJ2-7 TRBV27 TRBD1 TGTGCCAGCAGTTACGGACAGGGGGAACCCTACGAGCAGTACTTC CASSYGQGEPYEQYF
once TRBJ2-7 TRBV27 NA TGTGCCAGCAGTTTGAGCGGCAGGGGCTACGAGCAGTACTTC CASSLSGRGYEQYF
NA TRBJ1-2 TRBV6-5 NA TGTGCCAGCAGTTACCAAGTGACAGGCTCCTATGGCTACACCTTC CASSYQVTGSYGYTF
NA TRBJ1-2 TRBV10-3 TRBD1 TGTGCCGCCCGGGACAGCACTAACTATGGCTACACCTTC CAARDSTNYGYTF
NA TRBJ1-5 TRBV6-5 NA TGTGCCAGCAGTTACCGAGGGAGTTCCAATCAGCCCCAGCATTTT CASSYRGSSNQPQHF
once TRBJ1-2 TRBV28 NA TGTGCCAGCAGTTCTCGGGACTATGGCTACACCTTC CASSSRDYGYTF
NA TRBJ2-1 TRBV27 TRBD1 TGTGCCAGCAGTTTGAGGGGGCAGTACAATGAGCAGTTCTTC CASSLRGQYNEQFF
NA TRBJ1-2 TRBV11-2 TRBD1 TGTGCCAGCAGCCGGGGGACAGCTGGCTACACCTTC CASSRGTAGYTF
few TRBJ1-4 TRBV30 NA TGTGCCTGGAGTTATGAGTATAATGAAAAACTGTTTTTT CAWSYEYNEKLFF
NA TRBJ2-5 TRBV6-5 NA TGTGCCAGCAGTTACTCATCCTACCCGGAGACCCAGTACTTC CASSYSSYPETQYF
NA TRBJ2-3 TRBV28 TRBD2 TGTGCCAGCAGCCGTAGAGTAGCGGGGGTTCACTCAGATACGCAGTATTTT CASSRRVAGVHSDTQYF
NA TRBJ1-1 TRBV5-1 TRBD1 TGCGCCAGCAGCGGAGACAGGGGGACAATGAACACTGAAGCTTTCTTT CASSGDRGTMNTEAFF
once TRBJ1-5 TRBV30 NA TGTGCCTGGAGTGGACGCGAGGGTCAGCCCCAGCATTTT CAWSGREGQPQHF
NA TRBJ1-4 TRBV28 NA TGTGCCAGCAGTGTGGGGGGGGGTAATGAAAAACTGTTTTTT CASSVGGGNEKLFF
NA TRBJ1-6 TRBV25-1 TRBD1 TGTGCCAGCAGTGAGGGGGATGGACAGGCCTATAATTCACCCCTCCACTTT CASSEGDGQAYNSPLHF
NA TRBJ2-5 TRBV27 TRBD2 TGTGCCAGCAGTTCCTGGACTAGCGGGGGAGAGACCCAGTACTTC CASSSWTSGGETQYF
NA TRBJ2-5 TRBV21-1 NA TGTGCCAGCAGCCCGTCGGACAGGGTTTGGGAGCAGTACTTC CASSPSDRVWEQYF
NA TRBJ2-3 TRBV6-1 TRBD2 TGTGCCAGCAGTGAAGGGACTAGCGGGGGGGCCTTTAGCACAGATACGCAGTATTTT CASSEGTSGGAFSTDTQYF
NA TRBJ2-3 TRBV19 NA TGTGCCAGTAGTATAGTCGCAGGGATGACAGATACGCAGTATTTT CASSIVAGMTDTQYF
NA TRBJ1-5 TRBV18 NA TGTGCCAGCTCACCACCCTTGGCCGGGGGAAATCAGCCCCAGCATTTT CASSPPLAGGNQPQHF
NA TRBJ1-5 TRBV4-3 NA TGCGCCAGCAGCCAAGACAGGAATCAGCCCCAGCATTTT CASSQDRNQPQHF
NA TRBJ1-1 TRBV29-1 NA TGCAGCGTTGAAGATTTTACACCCTACACTGAAGCTTTCTTT CSVEDFTPYTEAFF
NA TRBJ2-7 TRBV2 NA TGTGCCAGCAGTCGGTTTCTTAGCCATAACTTGGAGCAGTACTTC CASSRFLSHNLEQYF
NA TRBJ1-1 TRBV9 NA TGTGCCAGCAGCCCCCGAGGGCTGGGACTCACTGAAGCTTTCTTT CASSPRGLGLTEAFF
once TRBJ1-2 TRBV5-4 NA TGTGCCAGCAGCTTCGGGGGGGCTAACTATGGCTACACCTTC CASSFGGANYGYTF
NA TRBJ2-2 TRBV19 TRBD1 TGTGCCAGTACCCCGGACAGGGGGCAAGGAGGGGAGCTGTTTTTT CASTPDRGQGGELFF
few TRBJ1-4 TRBV11-2 TRBD1 TGTGCCAGCAGTGACAGGGGGGCTAATGAAAAACTGTTTTTT CASSDRGANEKLFF
once TRBJ1-1 TRBV7-2 TRBD1 TGTGCCAGCAGCATACCGGGACAGGGGGCTTGGAGCACTGAAGCTTTCTTT CASSIPGQGAWSTEAFF
NA TRBJ2-2 TRBV4-1 NA TGCGCCAGCAGCCGGTACGAGATGAGGTCGGGGGAGCTGTTTTTT CASSRYEMRSGELFF
NA TRBJ2-6 TRBV5-4 NA TGTGCCAGCAGCAACCCCAGTTCTGGGGCCAACGTCCTGACTTTC CASSNPSSGANVLTF
NA TRBJ1-1 TRBV5-1 NA TGCGCCAGCAGCATCTTCGGGGAGAACACTGAAGCTTTCTTT CASSIFGENTEAFF
NA TRBJ2-2 TRBV4-3 NA TGCGCCAGCAGCCAAGACGGTAGCTGGACCGGGGAGCTGTTTTTT CASSQDGSWTGELFF